The T cell receptor beta chain under discussion was sequenced for a study of glioma-infiltrating T cells. Broader study findings: Non-neoplastic patients had below-expected tissue-blood divergence, while all gliomas exceeded expectation. Very few CDR3 sequences were shared between tissue and blood.

In its sample, this clonotype was seen many times. Its antigen remains unknown. Looked up from germline, CDR1 is SQVTM and CDR2 is ANQGSEA. There are 13 residues in the CDR3. Trimming stripped 4 bases from V and 9 bases from J, with 13 bases between. TCR alpha and beta CDR3 regions were amplified from RNA using iRepertoire nested multiplex PCR. One-step reverse transcription and amplification started from roughly 100-400 ng of tissue mRNA or PBMC total RNA. TCRdb re-analysed the multiplex PCR reads in MiXCR, keeping a single row per CDR3 protein. In the table there are 100,000 to 150,000 distinct CDR3 sequences, approximately 23% of which are singletons.

The J gene is TRBJ1-6, the V gene TRBV29-1, with D maybe TRBD1 (5 bases). Sequencing was done on a sample of glioma tissue, nonneoplastic brain tissue, or PBMCs (not recorded which). The TCR was taken from a human donor with low-grade glioma or glioblastoma, undergoing nonglioma brain surgery, or in good health (not recorded which). CDR3: CSVAETEGSPLHF. The CDR3 DNA is TGCAGCGTTGCGGAGACAGAGGGTTCACCCCTCCACTTT.